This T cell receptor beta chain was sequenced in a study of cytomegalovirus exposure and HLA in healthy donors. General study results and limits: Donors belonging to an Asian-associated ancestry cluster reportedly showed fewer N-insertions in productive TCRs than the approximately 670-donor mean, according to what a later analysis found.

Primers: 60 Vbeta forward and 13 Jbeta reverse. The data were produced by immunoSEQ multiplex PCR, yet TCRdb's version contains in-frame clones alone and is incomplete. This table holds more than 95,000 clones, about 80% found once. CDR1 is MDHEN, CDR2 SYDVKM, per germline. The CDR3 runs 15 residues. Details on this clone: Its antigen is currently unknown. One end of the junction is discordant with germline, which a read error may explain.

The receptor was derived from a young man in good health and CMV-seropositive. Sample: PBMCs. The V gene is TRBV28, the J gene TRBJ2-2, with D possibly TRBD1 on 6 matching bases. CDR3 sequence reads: CASSPGAGNAGELFF. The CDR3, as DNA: TGTGCCAGCTCCCCAGGGGCAGGGAACGCCGGGGAGCTGTTTTTT.